This TCR beta chain was observed in a study of spatial heterogeneity in lung cancer. Study results and limitations: Expanded intratumoral alpha and beta TCR counts tracked tumor mutation counts.

CDR1 is DFQATT, CDR2 SNEGSKA, per germline (reference sequence). There are 15 residues in the CDR3. V lost 0 bases and J lost 2, with 11 bases in between. Using its own MiXCR run on the 5' RACE reads, TCRdb lists one record per CDR3 protein. The data hold around 8,100 distinct CDR3 sequences, with about 12% observed a single time. Noted time point: sample taken at primary tumor resection. There were around 72 donors, all of them untreated patients with early-stage non-small cell lung cancer. There are many counts of this clonotype. Its matching antigen is unknown. For a library built for alpha chains, this beta chain is a stray read; little rests on its size.

This chain links TRBV20-1 with TRBJ1-5, with D tentatively TRBD1 (5 bases). The sequenced sample was lung tumor tissue, obtained at surgery. The TCR was taken from a male donor with early-stage non-small cell lung cancer. The CDR3 here is CSARDWGGGNQPQHF. CDR3 nucleotide sequence: TGCAGTGCTAGAGATTGGGGAGGGGGCAATCAGCCCCAGCATTTT.